Below are 2 T cell receptor beta chains sequenced from a single sample in a study of technical replicates of blood from a handful of donors. TCRdb keeps only in-frame clones here, not all; method: immunoSEQ multiplex PCR. The sample includes some 78,000 clones, 90% to 95% seen only once; the top ten take approximately 0.37%. Sequenced sample: T cells isolated from PBMCs. All receptors derive from a human donor in good health.

V usage is TRBV19 and J usage is TRBJ1-2; 9 nucleotides line up with TRBD1. Losses at the gene ends were 1 base for V and 6 bases for J; bases not matched to a gene: 6. CDR3 size: 15 residues. Germline V gene sequence: CDR1 LNHDA, CDR2 SQIVND (reference sequence). As DNA, the CDR3 is TGTGCCAGTAGTATAGCGGGACAGGGAATGCATGGCTACACCTTC. Encoded protein: CASSIAGQGMHGYTF. Together with reference TRBV19 and TRBJ1-2, the CDR3 gives the full variable domain: DGGITQSPKYLFRKEGQNVTLSCEQNLNHDAMYWYRQDPGQGLRLIYYSQIVNDFQKGDIAEGYSVSREKKESFPLTVTSAQKNPTAFYLCASSIAGQGMHGYTFGSGTRLTVV.

J is TRBJ2-2 and V is TRBV4-1, with TRBD2 identical over 14 bases. Looked up from germline, CDR1 is MGHRA and CDR2 is YSYEKL. The CDR3 extends over 19 amino acids. The V and J ends lost 5 bases and 8 bases, in that order; junction bases with no gene match: 16. In nucleotides, the CDR3 is TGCGCCAGCAGCGGCCGGACAGGGACCGGGACTAGCGGGAGAGGGGAGCTGTTTTTT. Translated: CASSGRTGTGTSGRGELFF.